This record covers a single TCR beta chain. Its antigen is undetermined. V gave up 5 bases and J gave up 1 base; unmatched junction bases: 7. Looked up from germline, CDR1 is SEHNR and CDR2 is FQNEAQ (reference sequence). The CDR3 runs to 16 residues. TCR beta rearrangements were amplified from peripheral blood genomic DNA. These data belong to a study of T cell repertoires in aging, cancer and after chemotherapy. Study as a whole: Donor ages fell into six groups from 30 or younger up to 70 or older. Over several months to years, re-sampled healthy donor repertoires clearly shared clones. The whole study produced a dataset of several million TCR reads.

The study's findings and limits: Age-matched healthy donors had significantly more diverse, less clonal blood TCR repertoires than untreated cancer patients.

Rearranged V-D-J TRB sequences were amplified with a mixed TRB-A/B primer pool. One entry per CDR3 protein results from TCRdb running MiXCR on the multiplex PCR reads. The repertoire holds approximately 10,000 distinct CDR3 sequences, with over 30% as singletons. Source material: blood. This rearrangement joins TRBV7-9 to TRBJ2-1; 8 bases agree with TRBD1. The receptor was derived from a human donor in good health. In DNA form, the CDR3 reads TGTGCCAGCAGCACTGACAGGGGATGGTCCTACAATGAGCAGTTCTTC. Its protein is CASSTDRGWSYNEQFF.